A selection of T cell receptor beta chains follows, all from one sample in a study of OX40 agonist ivuxolimab in advanced cancers. Libraries were prepared by immunoSEQ multiplex PCR; TCRdb keeps only in-frame clonotypes and omits some of them. Altogether roughly 87,000 clones are present, roughly 91% being singletons, with the ten largest covering over 0.65%. Sample: CD4+ or CD8+ T cells sorted from blood, taken in a trial of the OX40 agonist ivuxolimab. Source of these receptors: an adult with an advanced solid tumor such as melanoma, head and neck, liver or kidney cancer. Both conserved end residues are part of each CDR3. Clone size appears in some rows only: once, few, many, or a class for an expanded clone.

clone_size	v_call	j_call	cdr3_aa
once	TRBV5-1	TRBJ1-3	CASSVSQGSGNTIYF
-	TRBV11-2	TRBJ1-2	CASSLRGSGSGYTF
-	TRBV29-1	TRBJ2-1	CSIGQDSYNEQFF
-	TRBV7-2	TRBJ1-2	CASSPGQFDGYTF
once	TRBV5-4	TRBJ1-2	CASSPGQAIYGYTF
-	TRBV27	TRBJ1-6	CASSPYSPLHF
-	TRBV28	TRBJ1-2	CASSQPNSYGYTF
-	TRBV6-7	TRBJ2-5	CASSCPGTAQETQYF
-	TRBV7-2	TRBJ2-3	CASSPWDRLLGDTQYF
-	TRBV19	TRBJ2-7	CASSTTGDYEQYF
-	TRBV28	TRBJ1-5	CASSLRGTGIIQPQHF
-	TRBV5-1	TRBJ2-2	CASSRDGTGVVGELFF
once	TRBV5-1	TRBJ1-6	CASSLDRESSPLHF
-	TRBV28	TRBJ2-5	CASSSPGESLQETQYF
-	TRBV9	TRBJ2-1	CASSGGLAEYNEQFF
-	TRBV18	TRBJ1-5	CASSPRRQVGPINQPQHF
-	TRBV21-1	TRBJ1-1	CASSKASSWSGPNTEAFF
-	TRBV5-1	TRBJ2-1	CASSLPLAGASSYNEQFF
-	TRBV9	TRBJ2-3	CASSGRTGGTDTQYF
-	TRBV2	TRBJ2-2	CASSEFSSGVRGGELFF
-	TRBV6-5	TRBJ2-5	CASSYSTGQTQETQYF
-	TRBV7-8	TRBJ2-7	CASHRDYYEQYF
-	TRBV19	TRBJ1-4	CASSILQASGDEKLFF
-	TRBV29-1	TRBJ1-5	CSVESGTNQPQHF
-	TRBV5-1	TRBJ1-6	CASSLSLVGDPLHF
-	TRBV30	TRBJ2-7	CAWMPGGGEQYF